This T cell receptor (beta chain) originates from a study of blood T cell repertoires in COVID-19 (dated by TCRdb to about 2020). A note on the overall study: The collaborator samples originated in the United States, Italy and Spain and spanned the acute and convalescent phases of COVID-19. The material from the prospective study consisted of cDNA or gDNA derived from T cells, B-cell-depleted T cells, or PBMCs. Deeply sampled blood TCRbeta repertoires from subjects exposed to, actively infected with, or recovered from COVID-19 were included in the dataset. The repertoires were released in a freely available public database intended as a resource for research on the immune response to SARS-CoV-2. The samples were drawn from the first 160 participants of the ongoing ImmuneRACE study and from 1,254 subjects provided by 6 global collaborators. Nearly every sample came with metadata listing a de-identified subject ID, COVID-19 status, age in years and sex. Where available, HLA class I and class II types were obtained from metadata supplied by the sample provider rather than from assay-based typing. General findings and caveats noted by the study authors: How much clinical and demographic metadata was included differed by source and by participant, and the metadata was provided uncurated.

Notes on this clone: The antigen it binds to is not known. Base-call qualities are not available, and no considerably larger clone is one nucleotide away.

Enrolling through a virtual design, the prospective study's participants ranged in age from roughly 18 to 89 years and lived across 20 to 25 United States geographic areas. Cohort assignment in the prospective study relied on participant-reported clinical history from a screening survey and a study questionnaire. For ImmuneRACE Cohort 3, a participant was defined as recovered based on two consecutive negative NP/OP PCR tests, clearance by a healthcare professional, or resolution of symptoms. Each participant in the prospective study had whole blood, serum and a nasopharyngeal or oropharyngeal swab collected by mobile phlebotomists. Over a roughly two-month period, participants in the prospective study had the option of providing additional blood draws and questionnaires. Before DNA extraction, prospective study blood samples were shipped either frozen or at room temperature. TCRbeta CDR3 regions were amplified from genomic DNA using the immunoSEQ Assay, a bias-controlled multiplex PCR. In the original analysis: Within the assay, amplification of reference gene primers was used to estimate how many nucleated cells each sample contained. To quantify the absolute abundance of each unique TCRbeta CDR3 rearrangement, sequence reads were collapsed and filtered. Productive Simpson clonality was computed per sample as the square root of Simpson's diversity index over productive rearrangements. This immuneACCESS table, as held by TCRdb, lists in-frame sequences with V and J called but not all clones. Of the missing ones, under half trace to an unresolved V gene in checked studies; the others have no known cause. The V and J calls and clone size were taken over from that table, and D and trimming were inferred from the DNA. The sample has 250,000 to 350,000 clones on record, 80% to 90% of them singletons. 2.4% of the sample rests with the top ten.

Here V drops 1 base and J drops 6 bases, and the junction holds 8 bases not matched to any gene. Spanning cysteine to phenylalanine, the CDR3 consists of 16 amino acids. Solely the CDR3 DNA is kept, with 48 bases framed from the first base. As encoded in the germline V gene (reference sequence), CDR1 is LGHDT while CDR2 is YNNKEL. The source is a young woman who had recovered from COVID-19. Source material: PBMCs or T cells enriched from blood (not recorded which). The chain uses TRBV3-1 (or the pseudogene TRBV3-2) and TRBJ2-7, and 11 junction bases match TRBD1. The CDR3 amino acid sequence is: CASSQGMDRGLSEQYF. The nucleotide sequence reads as follows: TGTGCCAGCAGCCAAGGGATGGACAGGGGGCTAAGCGAGCAGTACTTC.